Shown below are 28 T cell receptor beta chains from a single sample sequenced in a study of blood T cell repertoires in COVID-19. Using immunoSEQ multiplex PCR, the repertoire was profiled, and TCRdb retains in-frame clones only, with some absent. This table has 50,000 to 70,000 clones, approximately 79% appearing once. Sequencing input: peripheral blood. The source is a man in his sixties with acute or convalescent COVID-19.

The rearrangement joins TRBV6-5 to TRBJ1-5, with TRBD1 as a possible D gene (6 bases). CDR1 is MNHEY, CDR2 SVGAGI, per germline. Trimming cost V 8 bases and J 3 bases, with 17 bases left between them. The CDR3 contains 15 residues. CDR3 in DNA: TGTGCCAGCGCTCCGGTCGGACAGAACAATCAGCCCCAGCATTTT. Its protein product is CASAPVGQNNQPQHF.

CDR3 sequence reads: CASRASGNAQETQYF. Here the CDR3 DNA reads TGTGCCAGCAGAGCTTCAGGGAACGCCCAAGAGACCCAGTACTTC. The rearrangement links TRBV2 to TRBJ2-5; the D gene is possibly TRBD1 (5 bases). Per the germline V gene, CDR1 is SNHLY and CDR2 is FYNNEI. The V gene lost 6 bases and the J gene lost 1 base, with 15 bases spanning the gap. The CDR3 has 15 amino acids.

CDR3 loop: CASSLGRAGARLGGDTQYF. CDR3 bases: TGTGCCAGCAGCTTAGGTCGGGCGGGGGCACGTCTCGGCGGAGATACGCAGTATTTT. The rearrangement links TRBV7-2 to TRBJ2-3; weak D call: TRBD2 (7 bases). In germline, CDR1 is SGHTA, CDR2 FQGNSA. The CDR3 has 19 amino acids. V lost 1 base, J lost 5 bases, and 25 bases lay in between.

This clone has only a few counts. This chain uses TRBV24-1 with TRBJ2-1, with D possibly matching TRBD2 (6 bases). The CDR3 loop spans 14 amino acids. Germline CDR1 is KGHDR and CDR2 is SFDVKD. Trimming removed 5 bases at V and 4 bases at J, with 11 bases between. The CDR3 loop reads CATSGTNSYNEQFF. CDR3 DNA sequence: TGTGCCACCAGTGGGACTAACAGTTACAATGAGCAGTTCTTC.

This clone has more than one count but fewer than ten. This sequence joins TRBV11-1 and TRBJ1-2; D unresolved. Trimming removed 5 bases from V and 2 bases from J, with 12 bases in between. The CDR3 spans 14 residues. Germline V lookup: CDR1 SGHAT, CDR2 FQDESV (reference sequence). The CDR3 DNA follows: TGTGCCAGCAGCGGTCGAGGGAAAAACTATGGCTACACCTTC. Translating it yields CASSGRGKNYGYTF. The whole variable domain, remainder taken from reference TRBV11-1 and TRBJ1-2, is EAEVAQSPRYKITEKSQAVAFWCDPISGHATLYWYRQILGQGPELLVQFQDESVVDDSQLPKDRFSAERLKGVDSTLKIQPAELGDSAMYLCASSGRGKNYGYTFGSGTRLTVV.

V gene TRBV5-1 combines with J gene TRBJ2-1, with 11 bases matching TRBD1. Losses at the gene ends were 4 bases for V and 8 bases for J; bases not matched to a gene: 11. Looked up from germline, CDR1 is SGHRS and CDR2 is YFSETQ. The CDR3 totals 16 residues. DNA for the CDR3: TGCGCCAGCAGCCTTTCACCGGGACAGGGGGGCCATGAGCAGTTCTTC. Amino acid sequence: CASSLSPGQGGHEQFF.

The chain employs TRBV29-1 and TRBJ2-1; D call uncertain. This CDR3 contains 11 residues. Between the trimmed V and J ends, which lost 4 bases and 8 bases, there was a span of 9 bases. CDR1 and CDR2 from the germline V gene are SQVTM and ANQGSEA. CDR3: CSVGLGDEQFF. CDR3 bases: TGCAGCGTTGGATTGGGCGATGAGCAGTTCTTC.

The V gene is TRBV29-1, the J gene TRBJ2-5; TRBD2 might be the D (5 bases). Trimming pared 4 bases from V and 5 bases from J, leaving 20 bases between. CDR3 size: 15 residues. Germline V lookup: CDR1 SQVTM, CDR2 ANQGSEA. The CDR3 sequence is CSVGAHLRPGETQYF. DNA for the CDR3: TGCAGCGTTGGAGCCCACTTGAGACCGGGGGAGACCCAGTACTTC.

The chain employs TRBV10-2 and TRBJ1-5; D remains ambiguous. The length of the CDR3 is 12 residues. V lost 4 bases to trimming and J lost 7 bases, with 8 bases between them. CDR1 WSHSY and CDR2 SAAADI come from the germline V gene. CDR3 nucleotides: TGCGCCAGCAGTGTACTTACCCAGCCCCAGCATTTT. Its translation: CASSVLTQPQHF.

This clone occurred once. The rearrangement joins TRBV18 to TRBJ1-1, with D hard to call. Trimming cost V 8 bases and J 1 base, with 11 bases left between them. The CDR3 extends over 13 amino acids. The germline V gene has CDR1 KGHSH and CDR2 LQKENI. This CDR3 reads CASRPPGNTEAFF. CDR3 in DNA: TGTGCCAGCCGCCCGCCGGGGAACACTGAAGCTTTCTTT.

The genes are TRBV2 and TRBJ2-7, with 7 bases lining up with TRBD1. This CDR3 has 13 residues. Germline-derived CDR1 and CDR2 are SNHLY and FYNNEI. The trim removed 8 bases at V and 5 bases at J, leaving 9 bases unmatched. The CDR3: CASSRDSFNEQYF. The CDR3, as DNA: TGTGCCAGCTCACGGGACAGCTTCAACGAGCAGTACTTC.

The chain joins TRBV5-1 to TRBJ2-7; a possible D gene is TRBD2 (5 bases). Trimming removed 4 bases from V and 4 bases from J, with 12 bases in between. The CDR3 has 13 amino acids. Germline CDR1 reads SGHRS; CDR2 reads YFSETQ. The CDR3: CASSPLGVYEQYF. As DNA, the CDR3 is TGCGCCAGCAGCCCTCTCGGGGTTTACGAGCAGTACTTC.

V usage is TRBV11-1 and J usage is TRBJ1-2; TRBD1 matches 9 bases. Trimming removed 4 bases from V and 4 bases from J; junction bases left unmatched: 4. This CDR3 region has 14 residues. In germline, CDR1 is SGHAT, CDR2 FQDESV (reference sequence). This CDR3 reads CASSSDRGAYGYTF. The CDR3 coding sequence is TGTGCCAGCAGCTCTGACAGGGGGGCCTATGGCTACACCTTC.

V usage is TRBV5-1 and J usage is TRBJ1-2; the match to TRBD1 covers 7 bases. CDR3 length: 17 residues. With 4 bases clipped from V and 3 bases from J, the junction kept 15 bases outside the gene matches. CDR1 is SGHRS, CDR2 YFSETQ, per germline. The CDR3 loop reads CASSPRQGVNMDYGYTF. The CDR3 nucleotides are TGCGCCAGCAGCCCGCGACAGGGTGTCAATATGGACTATGGCTACACCTTC.

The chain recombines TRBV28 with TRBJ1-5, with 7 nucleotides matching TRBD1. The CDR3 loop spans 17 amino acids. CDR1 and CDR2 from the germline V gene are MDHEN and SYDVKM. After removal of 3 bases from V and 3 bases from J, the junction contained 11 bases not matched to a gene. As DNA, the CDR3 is TGTGCCAGCAGTTTCGGAGACCACAGGGGAATCAATCAGCCCCAGCATTTT. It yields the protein CASSFGDHRGINQPQHF.

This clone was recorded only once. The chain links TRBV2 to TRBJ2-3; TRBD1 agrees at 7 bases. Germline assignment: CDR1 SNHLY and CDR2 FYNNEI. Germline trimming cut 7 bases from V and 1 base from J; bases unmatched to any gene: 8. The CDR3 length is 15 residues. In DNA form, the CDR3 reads TGTGCCAGCATGAATCGACAGGGATGCACAGATACGCAGTATTTT. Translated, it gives CASMNRQGCTDTQYF.

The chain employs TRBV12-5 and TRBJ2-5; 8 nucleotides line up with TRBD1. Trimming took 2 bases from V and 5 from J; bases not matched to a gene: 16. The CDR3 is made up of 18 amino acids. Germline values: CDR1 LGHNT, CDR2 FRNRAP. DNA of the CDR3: TGTGCTAGTGGTTTGACCCCTGACGGCAGGGGGCGTGGGGAGACCCAGTACTTC. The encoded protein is CASGLTPDGRGRGETQYF.

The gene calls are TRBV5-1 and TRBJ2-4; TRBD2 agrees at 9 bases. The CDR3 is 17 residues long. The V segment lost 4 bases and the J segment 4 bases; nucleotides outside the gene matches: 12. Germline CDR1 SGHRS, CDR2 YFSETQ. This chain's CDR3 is CASSAGVPSGAKNIQYF. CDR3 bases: TGCGCCAGCAGCGCGGGCGTCCCTAGCGGGGCTAAAAACATTCAGTACTTC.

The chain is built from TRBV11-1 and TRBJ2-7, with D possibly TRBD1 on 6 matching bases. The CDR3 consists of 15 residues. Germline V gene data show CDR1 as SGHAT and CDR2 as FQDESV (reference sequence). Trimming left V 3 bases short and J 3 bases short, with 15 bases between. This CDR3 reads CASSFYPLGGYEQYF. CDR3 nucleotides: TGTGCCAGCAGCTTTTACCCCTTAGGGGGCTACGAGCAGTACTTC.

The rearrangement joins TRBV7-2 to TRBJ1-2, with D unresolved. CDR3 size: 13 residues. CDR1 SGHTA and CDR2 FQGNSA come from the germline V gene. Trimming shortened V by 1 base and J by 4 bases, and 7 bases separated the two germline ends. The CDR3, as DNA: TGTGCCAGCAGCTTAGACGGTCGCTATGGCTACACCTTC. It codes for CASSLDGRYGYTF.

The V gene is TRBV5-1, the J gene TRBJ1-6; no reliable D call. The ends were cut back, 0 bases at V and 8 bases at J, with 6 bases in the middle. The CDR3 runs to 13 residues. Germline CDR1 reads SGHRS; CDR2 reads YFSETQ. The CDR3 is CASSLDQDSPLHF. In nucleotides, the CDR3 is TGCGCCAGCAGCTTGGACCAGGATTCACCCCTCCACTTT. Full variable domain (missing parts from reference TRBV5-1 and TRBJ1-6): KAGVTQTPRYLIKTRGQQVTLSCSPISGHRSVSWYQQTPGQGLQFLFEYFSETQRNKGNFPGRFSGRQFSNSRSEMNVSTLELGDSALYLCASSLDQDSPLHFGNGTRLTVT.

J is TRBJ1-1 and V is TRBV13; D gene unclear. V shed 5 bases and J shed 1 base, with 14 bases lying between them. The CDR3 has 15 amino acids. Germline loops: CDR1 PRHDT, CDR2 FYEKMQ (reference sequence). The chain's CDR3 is CASSPSAGKNTEAFF. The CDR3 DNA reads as TGTGCCAGCAGCCCAAGTGCCGGGAAGAACACTGAAGCTTTCTTT.

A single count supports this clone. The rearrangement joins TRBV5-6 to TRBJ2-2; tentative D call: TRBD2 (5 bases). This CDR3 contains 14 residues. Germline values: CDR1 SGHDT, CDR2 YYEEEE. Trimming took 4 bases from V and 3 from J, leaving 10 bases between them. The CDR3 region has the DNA TGTGCCAGCAGCCCGGGGATTTACACCGGGGAGCTGTTTTTT. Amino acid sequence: CASSPGIYTGELFF.

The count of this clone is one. Written as DNA, the CDR3 is TGCGCCAGCAGCCAAAGAGGGGGGGCTGATGGCTACACCTTC. Its translation is CASSQRGGADGYTF. The genes are TRBV4-1 and TRBJ1-2; D may be TRBD1 (6 bases). Germline CDR1 MGHRA, CDR2 YSYEKL. The CDR3 covers 14 residues. V was pared by 2 bases and J by 6 bases, with 13 bases between.

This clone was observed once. The CDR3 loop reads CASSQEGRTFLDRGEKKLFF. The CDR3, as DNA: TGCGCCAGCAGCCAAGAGGGCAGGACTTTCCTAGACAGGGGGGAGAAAAAACTGTTTTTT. J is TRBJ1-4 and V is TRBV4-1; 9 positions agree with TRBD1. The ends lost 0 bases at V and 9 bases at J; junction bases unmatched: 20. The CDR3 length is 20 residues. CDR1 and CDR2 (germline): MGHRA, YSYEKL.

CDR3 nucleotides: TGCGCCAGCAAAGAGGCGCCGAACACTGAAGCTTTCTTT. Protein: CASKEAPNTEAFF. The chain uses TRBV5-1 and TRBJ1-1, with D unclear. V was trimmed by 6 bases and J by 1 base, leaving 10 bases between them. The CDR3 runs 13 residues. Germline V gives CDR1 SGHRS, CDR2 YFSETQ.

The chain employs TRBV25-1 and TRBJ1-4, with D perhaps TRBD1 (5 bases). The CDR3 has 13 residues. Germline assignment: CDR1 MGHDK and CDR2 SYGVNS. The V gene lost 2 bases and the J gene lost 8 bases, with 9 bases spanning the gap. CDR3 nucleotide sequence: TGTGCCAGCAGTGAAGGGACTAGCGAAAAACTGTTTTTT. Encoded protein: CASSEGTSEKLFF.

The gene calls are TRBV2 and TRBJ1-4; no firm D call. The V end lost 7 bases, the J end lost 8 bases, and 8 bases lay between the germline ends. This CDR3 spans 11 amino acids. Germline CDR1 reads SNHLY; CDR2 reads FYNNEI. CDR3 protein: CASTRGEKLFF. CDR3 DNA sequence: TGTGCCAGCACCCGAGGGGAAAAACTGTTTTTT.